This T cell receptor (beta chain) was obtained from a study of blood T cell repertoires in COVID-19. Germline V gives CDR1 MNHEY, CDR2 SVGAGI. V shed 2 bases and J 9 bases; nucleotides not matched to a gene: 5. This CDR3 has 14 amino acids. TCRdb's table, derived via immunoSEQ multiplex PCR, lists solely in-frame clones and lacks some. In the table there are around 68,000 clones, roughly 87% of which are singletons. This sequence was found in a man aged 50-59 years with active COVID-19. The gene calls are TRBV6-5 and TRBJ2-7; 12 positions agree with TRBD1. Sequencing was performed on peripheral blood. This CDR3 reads CASSYTGQGASQYF. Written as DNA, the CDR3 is TGTGCCAGCAGTTACACGGGACAGGGGGCTTCGCAGTACTTC.